This T cell receptor beta chain comes out of a study of T cells expressing NK-cell markers. TCRdb reprocessed the 5' RACE reads and reports one entry per CDR3 protein, with no DNA. The record lists 450,000 to 600,000 distinct CDR3 sequences, of which the ten most abundant hold approximately 4%. Germline CDR1 DFQATT, CDR2 SNEGSKA (reference sequence). This CDR3 has 12 amino acids. This sequence originates from a young man in good health. The chain joins TRBV20-1 to TRBJ1-2. Sequencing was performed on blood T cells: a sorted CD56 or NKG2C T cell subset, CD4+ or CD8+ T cells, or bulk PBMC T cells (not recorded which). The CDR3 sequence: CSAFDGSYGYTF.